This T cell receptor beta chain stems from a study of T-cell memory formation after mild COVID-19 (dated by TCRdb to the early 2020s). With regard to the full study: TCR sequence clusters from the two donors were largely donor specific. In two donors, T-cell clones that expanded and contracted after mild COVID-19 were followed by sequencing TCRalpha and TCRbeta repertoires longitudinally. The cohort was made up of two young adult volunteers, one female and one male, who were previously healthy.

This clonotype was observed a handful of times. Its antigen is unknown. Base qualities are not recorded, but no much larger clone differs from it by a single base. TCRdb records Illumina NovaSeq 6000 as the sequencer. TCRalpha and TCRbeta cDNA libraries were built by 5'RACE with constant-segment primers, adding sample barcodes and unique molecular identifiers. RNA was extracted from every sample with Trizol reagent. The libraries were amplified in two PCR steps, and the second step added a second sample barcode and Illumina TruSeq adapters. Sequencing of libraries was performed on an Illumina NovaSeq with 2 x 150 bp paired-end reads. As for the authors' bioinformatics: The reads were demultiplexed and collapsed into UMI-guided consensus sequences using migec v1.2.7. Using mixcr v2.1.11, the UMI consensuses were aligned to TRA and TRB V and J templates and assembled into clonotypes. A clonotype was counted as expanded or contracted only if both edgeR and NoisET called the change significant, with noise models trained on biological replicates. For edgeR calls, the cutoffs were a false discovery rate-adjusted p below 0.01 and a log2 fold-change threshold of 1. As an exploratory analysis of dynamics, PCA with hierarchical clustering was applied to max-normalized trajectories of the 1000 most abundant clonotypes. Separately sequenced CD4+ and CD8+ repertoires were used to assign the CD4 or CD8 phenotype of responding clones. The public reads were reprocessed in TCRdb via fastp at Q25 and MiXCR, keeping in-frame beta chains. Rows merge per CDR3 protein into single entries with the most common DNA and genes. The V and J calls were determined by TCRdb, not by the authors. The sample table shows more than 350,000 distinct CDR3 sequences, and roughly 15% are seen once. The ten largest make up 20% to 25% of the sample.

The research as a whole found: Contracting CD4+ clones were located mainly in the CM and EM memory subsets, whereas CD8+ clones were found to be enriched in EMRA. The study included only a couple of mild cases, and larger cohorts that include severe cases with pre-infection samples were judged to be necessary. SARS-CoV-2 specificity of the second-wave clones peaking on day 37 was not confirmed. Clones that contracted from day 15 to 85 showed balanced CD4/CD8 phenotypes, whereas a second wave of clones that expanded from day 15 to 37 leaned towards CD4+. The detection of some responding clones in pre-infection memory suggests that pre-existing cross-reactive memory T cells joined the SARS-CoV-2 response.

Ficoll-Paque density gradient centrifugation was the method used to isolate PBMCs. The CDR3 has 12 amino acids, counting the end cysteine and phenylalanine. Only CDR3 DNA remains: 36 bases, in frame from the first base. Reading the germline V gene gives CDR1 SGHVS and CDR2 FNYEAQ. V is reduced by 5 bases and J by 5 bases, leaving a spacing of 9 bases between them. The sequence was obtained from a man younger than 30 who had mild COVID-19 (a few samples of this study predate the infection). The sample titles of this study are shuffled in the database, so cell type and time point are left out; the donor was told from shared clones. This chain joins TRBV7-6 to TRBJ1-2, with the D segment identity uncertain. Sequenced: PBMCs or a T cell subset sorted from them (not recorded which). CDR3 protein: CASSDGIYGYTF. In nucleotide form, the sequence is TGTGCCAGCAGCGACGGGATTTATGGCTACACCTTC.